These T cell receptor beta chains were read from a single sample in a study of radiation and T cells in renal cell carcinoma. Measured with immunoSEQ multiplex PCR; TCRdb has only the in-frame clones, and not every one. The repertoire holds 50,000 to 75,000 clones, roughly 79% seen once, with approximately 6.8% in the top ten. Sequencing used blood, obtained from a patient whose treatment included radiotherapy and nephrectomy. Source of these receptors: a man aged 55 to 70 with renal cell carcinoma. CDR3s include the opening cysteine and the closing phenylalanine or tryptophan. D genes are given only for firm matches.

v_gene	d_gene	j_gene	CDR3nt	CDR3aa
TRBV30	.	TRBJ2-1	TGTGCCTGGAGTGTCGGGAATGAGCAGTTCTTC	CAWSVGNEQFF
TRBV4-3	TRBD2	TRBJ2-3	TGCGCCAGCAGCCAACAACTAGCGGGGGCTCTCACAGATACGCAGTATTTT	CASSQQLAGALTDTQYF
TRBV6-1	.	TRBJ2-5	TGTGCCAGCAGTGAATTGCGGAGCGAGACCCAGTACTTC	CASSELRSETQYF
TRBV7-9	.	TRBJ1-3	TGTGCCAGCAGCTCCACCTTTATTCCGGACAGCTCCCTTGGAAACACCATATATTTT	CASSSTFIPDSSLGNTIYF
TRBV19	.	TRBJ2-7	TGTGCCAGTAGTATAGTTCAACGGGCAGGGTTAAACTACGAGCAGTACTTC	CASSIVQRAGLNYEQYF
TRBV6-6	.	TRBJ2-3	TGTGCCAGCAGACCCGCGGCGGGTCCAGATACGCAGTATTTT	CASRPAAGPDTQYF
TRBV6-6	.	TRBJ1-5	TGTGCCAGCGGCCTCCAAACAGGGAGGAGGCAGCCCCAGCATTTT	CASGLQTGRRQPQHF
TRBV11-3	.	TRBJ1-1	TGTGCCAGCAGCTTAGATACCACGGGGACCACTGAAGCTTTCTTT	CASSLDTTGTTEAFF
TRBV7-9	.	TRBJ2-5	TGTGCCAGCAGCTTAGGGACAGACACTAGGGAGACCCAGTACTTC	CASSLGTDTRETQYF
TRBV19	.	TRBJ1-1	TGTGCCAGTACCGTGGGGGGCGACCCAGCTCCAAAAGCTTTCTTT	CASTVGGDPAPKAFF
TRBV11-3	.	TRBJ1-1	TGTGCCAGCAGCTTAAACACCAAGGGGTCTGAAGCTTTCTTT	CASSLNTKGSEAFF